This T cell receptor (beta chain) was sequenced in a study of cytomegalovirus exposure and HLA in healthy donors. CDR1 is SGDLS, CDR2 YYNGEE, per germline. Trimming removed 5 bases at V and 4 bases at J, with 19 bases between. The CDR3 totals 16 residues. As concerns this clone: Antigen: not known.

Vbeta (60) and Jbeta (13) primers were used in the PCR. Measured with immunoSEQ multiplex PCR; TCRdb has only the in-frame clones, and not every one. The sample lists 100,000 to 120,000 clones; 80% to 85% were seen once. Regarding the study as a whole: TCR beta V segments were, for the most part, productive about 87% or about 30% of the time in an earlier analysis. When analyzed later, the rates of TCR association showed variation by HLA locus, with DRB1 the most and HLA-C the fewest. In a later analysis, common viral pathogens appeared linked to several of the most significant clusters. Some public TCRs appeared in many individuals, while most sequences were rare.

The rearrangement links TRBV9 to TRBJ2-1; tentative D call: TRBD1 (6 bases). Sequencing was carried out using PBMCs. This TCR was recovered from a woman aged 55-75 years in good health and CMV-seropositive. DNA of the CDR3: TGTGCCAGCAGTCCACAGGGTTTTTTAGGGTACAATGAGCAGTTCTTC. It codes for CASSPQGFLGYNEQFF. The full variable domain, its missing parts supplied by reference TRBV9 and TRBJ2-1, is DSGVTQTPKHLITATGQRVTLRCSPRSGDLSVYWYQQSLDQGLQFLIQYYNGEERAKGNILERFSAQQFPDLHSELNLSSLELGDSALYFCASSPQGFLGYNEQFFGPGTRLTVL.